The 10 T cell receptor beta chains given below trace back to one sample, sequenced in a study of beta chain features in type 1 diabetes. These TCRs are of unknown antigen specificity. Study conclusions and caveats: Type 1 diabetes patients had moderately but significantly shorter TCRB CDR3s in all four CD4+ subsets.

As every portion of the isolated RNA was reverse transcribed, the sequencing read expressed TCRB transcripts. The data were produced by immunoSEQ multiplex PCR, yet TCRdb's version contains in-frame clones alone and is incomplete. The sample includes about 160,000 clones, approximately 62% of them seen just once. The sample was naive CD4+ T cells from blood. Receptor source: a man aged 30 to 45 with type 1 diabetes.

This clone appeared a few times. This CDR3 reads CAWSHLGTVFSGYTF. The DNA for the CDR3 is TGTGCCTGGTCCCACCTCGGGACAGTTTTCAGTGGCTACACCTTC. The genes are TRBV30 and TRBJ1-2, with 7 nucleotides matching TRBD1. CDR3 length equals 15 residues. Germline values: CDR1 GTSNPN, CDR2 SVGIG (reference sequence). Trimming took 5 bases from V and 7 from J; bases not matched to a gene: 16.

V gene TRBV10-3 combines with J gene TRBJ1-6, with D unresolved. Trimming pared 3 bases from V and 7 bases from J, leaving 7 bases between. The germline V gene has CDR1 ENHRY and CDR2 SYGVKD. The CDR3 is made up of 13 amino acids. Written as DNA, the CDR3 is TGTGCCATCAGTGACGAACCGAATTCACCCCTCCACTTT. Translation gives CAISDEPNSPLHF.

The table lists this clone with a few counts. This chain joins TRBV27 and TRBJ2-2, with TRBD1 matching over 8 bases. The length of the CDR3 is 14 residues. Germline V gene lookup returns CDR1 MNHEY and CDR2 SMNVEV (reference sequence). J gave up 1 base and V 5 bases, and 0 bases lay outside the gene matches. As DNA, the CDR3 is TGTGCCAGCAGTGACAGGGGGAACACCGGGGAGCTGTTTTTT. Translated, it gives CASSDRGNTGELFF.

The chain couples TRBV1 to TRBJ2-1; the table assigns TRBD1, which was not confirmed against the DNA. TRBV1 is a known pseudogene. The CDR3 has 16 residues. The CDR3 loop is CTSSQELGTGAHEQFF. The CDR3 DNA is TGCACCAGCAGCCAAGAACTCGGGACAGGGGCTCATGAGCAGTTCTTC.

This rearrangement joins TRBV4-3 to TRBJ2-7; D is unclear. V lost 0 bases to trimming and J lost 2 bases, with 8 bases between them. Looked up from germline, CDR1 is LGHNA and CDR2 is YSLEER. The CDR3 is made up of 14 amino acids. DNA for the CDR3: TGCGCCAGCAGCCAAGATACGGCAGCCTACGAGCAGTACTTC. Translated: CASSQDTAAYEQYF.

The rearrangement links TRBV6-6 to TRBJ2-7; 8 nucleotides line up with TRBD2. Trimming took 10 bases from V and 7 from J; bases not matched to a gene: 9. This CDR3 comprises 12 residues. The germline V gene has CDR1 MNHNY and CDR2 SVGAGI (reference sequence). Written as DNA, the CDR3 is TGTGCCACTGAGAGGACTAGCAATGAGCAGTACTTC. Protein: CATERTSNEQYF.

This clone was recorded a few times. The V call is TRBV4-3, the J call TRBJ1-6; no definite D call. In germline, CDR1 is LGHNA, CDR2 YSLEER. Trimming took off 0 bases at V and 10 bases at J, with 10 bases between the two ends. The length of the CDR3 is 14 residues. In nucleotides, the CDR3 is TGCGCCAGCAGCCAAGAAGAGGGAACCTCACCCCTCCACTTT. Translated: CASSQEEGTSPLHF.

This rearrangement joins TRBV30 to TRBJ2-5; 11 nucleotides align to TRBD2. Losses at the gene ends were 2 bases for V and 5 bases for J; bases not matched to a gene: 10. The CDR3 contains 16 residues. Germline V gene data show CDR1 as GTSNPN and CDR2 as SVGIG (reference sequence). The DNA for the CDR3 is TGTGCCTGGAGTCTTAGCGGGGGGGGCCTCCGGGAGACCCAGTACTTC. Translated, it gives CAWSLSGGGLRETQYF.

The CDR3 DNA is TGTGCCAGCAGCTTATCCACAGGGTTGGAGACCCAGTACTTC. It yields the protein CASSLSTGLETQYF. This chain connects TRBV7-6 to TRBJ2-5, with a possible D match to TRBD1 (6 bases). The CDR3 is 14 residues long. With 2 bases removed from V and 5 bases from J, the gap between germline ends came to 12 bases. Per germline, CDR1 SGHVS and CDR2 FNYEAQ. Full variable domain (missing parts from reference TRBV7-6 and TRBJ2-5): GAGVSQSPRYKVTKRGQDVALRCDPISGHVSLYWYRQALGQGPEFLTYFNYEAQQDKSGLPNDRFSAERPEGSISTLTIQRTEQRDSAMYRCASSLSTGLETQYFGPGTRLLVL.

The chain couples TRBV29-1 to TRBJ1-1, with 7 bases identical to TRBD1. The V segment lost 6 bases and the J segment 2 bases; nucleotides outside the gene matches: 6. The CDR3 has 13 amino acids. From germline, CDR1 is SQVTM and CDR2 ANQGSEA. CDR3: CSVHGQANTEAFF. Here the CDR3 DNA reads TGCAGCGTGCACGGACAGGCTAACACTGAAGCTTTCTTT.